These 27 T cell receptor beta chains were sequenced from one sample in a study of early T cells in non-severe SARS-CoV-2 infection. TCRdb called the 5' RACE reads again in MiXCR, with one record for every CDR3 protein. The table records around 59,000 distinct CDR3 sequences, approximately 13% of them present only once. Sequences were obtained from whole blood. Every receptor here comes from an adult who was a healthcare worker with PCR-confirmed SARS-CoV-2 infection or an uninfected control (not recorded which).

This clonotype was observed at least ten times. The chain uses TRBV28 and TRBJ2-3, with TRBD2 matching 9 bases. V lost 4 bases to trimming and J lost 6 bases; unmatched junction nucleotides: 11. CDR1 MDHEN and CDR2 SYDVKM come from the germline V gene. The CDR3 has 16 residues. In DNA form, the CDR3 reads TGTGCCAGCAGTTACGGCGGGAGGGCCGGTGTTGATACGCAGTATTTT. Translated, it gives CASSYGGRAGVDTQYF.

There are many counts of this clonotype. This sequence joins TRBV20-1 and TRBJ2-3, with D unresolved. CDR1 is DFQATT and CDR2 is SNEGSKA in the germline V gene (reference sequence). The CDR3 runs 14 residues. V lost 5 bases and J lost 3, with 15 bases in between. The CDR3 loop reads CSAARSPGTDTQYF. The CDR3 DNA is TGCAGTGCTGCCCGATCTCCGGGTACAGATACGCAGTATTTT.

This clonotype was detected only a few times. CDR3 nucleotides: TGTGCCAGTAGGCCCGGGCTAGCGGGAGGTGTTGAGCAGTTCTTC. Translation: CASRPGLAGGVEQFF. The chain employs TRBV19 and TRBJ2-1; 11 positions match TRBD2. The ends lost 6 bases at V and 9 bases at J; junction bases unmatched: 10. The CDR3 spans 15 residues. Germline lookup yields CDR1 LNHDA and CDR2 SQIVND (reference sequence). The complete variable domain, with remaining parts taken from reference TRBV19 and TRBJ2-1, reads DGGITQSPKYLFRKEGQNVTLSCEQNLNHDAMYWYRQDPGQGLRLIYYSQIVNDFQKGDIAEGYSVSREKKESFPLTVTSAQKNPTAFYLCASRPGLAGGVEQFFGPGTRLTVL.

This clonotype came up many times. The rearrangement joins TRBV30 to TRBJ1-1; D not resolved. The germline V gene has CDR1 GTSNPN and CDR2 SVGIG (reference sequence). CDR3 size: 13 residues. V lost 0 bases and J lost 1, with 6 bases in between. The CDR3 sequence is CAWSVQTNTEAFF. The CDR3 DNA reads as TGTGCCTGGAGTGTACAGACGAACACTGAAGCTTTCTTT. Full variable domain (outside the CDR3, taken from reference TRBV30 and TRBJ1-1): SQTIHQWPATLVQPVGSPLSLECTVEGTSNPNLYWYRQAAGRGLQLLFYSVGIGQISSEVPQNLSASRPQDRQFILSSKKLLLSDSGFYLCAWSVQTNTEAFFGQGTRLTVV.

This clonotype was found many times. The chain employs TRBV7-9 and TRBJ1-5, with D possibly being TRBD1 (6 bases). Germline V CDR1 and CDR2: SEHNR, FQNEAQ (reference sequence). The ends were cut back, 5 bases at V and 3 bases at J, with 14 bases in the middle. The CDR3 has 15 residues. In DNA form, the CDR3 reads TGTGCCAGCAGCCTCACAGGGACTTCCAATCAGCCCCAGCATTTT. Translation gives CASSLTGTSNQPQHF.

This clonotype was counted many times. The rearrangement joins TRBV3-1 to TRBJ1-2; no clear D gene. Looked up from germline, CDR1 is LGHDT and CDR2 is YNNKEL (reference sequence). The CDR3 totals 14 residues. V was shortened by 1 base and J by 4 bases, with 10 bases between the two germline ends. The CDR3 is CASSQGPGSYGYTF. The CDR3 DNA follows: TGTGCCAGCAGCCAAGGCCCTGGTAGCTATGGCTACACCTTC.

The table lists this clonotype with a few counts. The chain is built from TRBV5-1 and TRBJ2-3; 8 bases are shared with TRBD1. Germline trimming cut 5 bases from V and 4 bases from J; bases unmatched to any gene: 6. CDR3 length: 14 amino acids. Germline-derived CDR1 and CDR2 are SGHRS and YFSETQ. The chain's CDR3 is CASRPGQGSDTQYF. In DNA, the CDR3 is TGCGCCAGCAGGCCCGGACAGGGATCAGATACGCAGTATTTT.

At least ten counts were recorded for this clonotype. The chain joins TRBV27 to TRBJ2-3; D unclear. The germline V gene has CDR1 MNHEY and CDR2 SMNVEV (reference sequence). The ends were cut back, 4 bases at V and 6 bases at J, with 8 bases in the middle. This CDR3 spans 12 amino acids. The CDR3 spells CASSYPHDTQYF. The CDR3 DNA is TGTGCCAGCAGTTACCCCCACGATACGCAGTATTTT.

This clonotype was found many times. CDR3 protein: CASSSLDRATSRANVLTF. Here the CDR3 DNA reads TGTGCCAGCAGCTCTCTCGACAGGGCCACATCTCGGGCCAACGTCCTGACTTTC. The chain recombines TRBV28 with TRBJ2-6, with TRBD1 identical over 7 bases. V lost 6 bases to trimming and J lost 5 bases; unmatched junction nucleotides: 16. Germline V CDR1 and CDR2: MDHEN, SYDVKM. The CDR3 runs 18 residues. The full variable domain, with the rest looked up from reference TRBV28 and TRBJ2-6, is DVKVTQSSRYLVKRTGEKVFLECVQDMDHENMFWYRQDPGLGLRLIYFSYDVKMKEKGDIPEGYSVSREKKERFSLILESASTNQTSMYLCASSSLDRATSRANVLTFGAGSRLTVL.

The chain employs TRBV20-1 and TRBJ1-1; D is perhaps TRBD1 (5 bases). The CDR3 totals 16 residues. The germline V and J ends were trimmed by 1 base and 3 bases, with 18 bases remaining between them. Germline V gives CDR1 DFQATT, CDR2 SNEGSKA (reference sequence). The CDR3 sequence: CSARGGVYQGDTEAFF. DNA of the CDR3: TGCAGTGCTAGAGGCGGGGTCTATCAAGGGGACACTGAAGCTTTCTTT.

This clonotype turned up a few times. This CDR3 reads CATAWGAVRGEKLFF. Here the CDR3 DNA reads TGTGCCACCGCCTGGGGGGCAGTTCGGGGTGAAAAACTGTTTTTT. The chain uses TRBV19 and TRBJ1-4; D is perhaps TRBD1 (6 bases). The CDR3 is 15 amino acids. Germline CDR1 is LNHDA and CDR2 is SQIVND (reference sequence). V lost 10 bases and J 7 bases, leaving 22 bases between the germline ends. The full variable domain, completed using reference TRBV19 and TRBJ1-4, is DGGITQSPKYLFRKEGQNVTLSCEQNLNHDAMYWYRQDPGQGLRLIYYSQIVNDFQKGDIAEGYSVSREKKESFPLTVTSAQKNPTAFYLCATAWGAVRGEKLFFGSGTQLSVL.

CDR3 sequence (DNA): TGTGCCAGCAGTGCGGGAGGAGATGCCAAAAACATTCAGTACTTC. Translated: CASSAGGDAKNIQYF. The gene calls are TRBV28 and TRBJ2-4; 8 positions match TRBD2. This CDR3 is 15 amino acids long. Trimming removed 5 bases from V and 1 base from J; junction bases left unmatched: 4. Germline CDR1 and CDR2: MDHEN and SYDVKM.

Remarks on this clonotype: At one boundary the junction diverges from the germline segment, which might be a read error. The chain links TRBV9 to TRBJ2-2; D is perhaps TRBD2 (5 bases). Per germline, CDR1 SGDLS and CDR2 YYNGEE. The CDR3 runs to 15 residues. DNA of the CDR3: TGTGCCAGCAGCGGGGCGGCGATGAGCACCGGGGAGCTGTCTTTT. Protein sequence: CASSGAAMSTGELSF.

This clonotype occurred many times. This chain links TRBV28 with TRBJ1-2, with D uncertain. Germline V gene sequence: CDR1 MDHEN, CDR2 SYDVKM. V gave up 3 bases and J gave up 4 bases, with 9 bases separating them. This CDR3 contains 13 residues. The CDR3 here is CASSLVRVYGYTF. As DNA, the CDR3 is TGTGCCAGCAGTTTGGTGAGAGTCTATGGCTACACCTTC.

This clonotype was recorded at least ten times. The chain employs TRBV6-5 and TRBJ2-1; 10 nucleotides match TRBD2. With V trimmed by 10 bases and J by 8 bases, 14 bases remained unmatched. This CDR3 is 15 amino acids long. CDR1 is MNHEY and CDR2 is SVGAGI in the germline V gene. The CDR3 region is CATSFGASGSHEQFF. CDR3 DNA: TGTGCCACTAGTTTTGGGGCTAGCGGGAGCCATGAGCAGTTCTTC.

CDR3 nucleotide sequence: TGTGCCAGCAACCGGGGGCCCTACGAGCAGTACTTC. Protein: CASNRGPYEQYF. This rearrangement joins TRBV28 to TRBJ2-7; D assignment may be TRBD1 or TRBD2 (6 bases each). CDR3 size: 12 residues. Between the trimmed V and J ends, which lost 7 bases and 2 bases, there was a span of 9 bases. Germline values: CDR1 MDHEN, CDR2 SYDVKM.

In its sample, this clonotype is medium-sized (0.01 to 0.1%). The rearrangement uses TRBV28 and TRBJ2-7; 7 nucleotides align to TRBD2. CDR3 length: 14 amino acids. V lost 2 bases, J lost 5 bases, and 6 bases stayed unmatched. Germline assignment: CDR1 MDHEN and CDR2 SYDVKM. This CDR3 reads CASSLLRDYNEQYF. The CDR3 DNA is TGTGCCAGCAGTTTACTCCGGGACTACAACGAGCAGTACTTC.

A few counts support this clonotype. CDR3 protein: CATGGTGELFF. The CDR3 DNA follows: TGTGCCACCGGTGGGACCGGGGAGCTGTTTTTT. V gene TRBV24-1 combines with J gene TRBJ2-2, with unresolved D. V was pared by 9 bases and J by 5 bases, with 6 bases between. The germline V gene encodes CDR1 KGHDR and CDR2 SFDVKD. The CDR3 runs to 11 residues.

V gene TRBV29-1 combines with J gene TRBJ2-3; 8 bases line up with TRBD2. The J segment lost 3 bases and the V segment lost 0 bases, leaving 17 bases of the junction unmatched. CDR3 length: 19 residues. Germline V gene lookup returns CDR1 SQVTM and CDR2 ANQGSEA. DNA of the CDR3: TGCAGCGTTGAAGATTTCCCCCCGGGTAGCGGGAAGCGAACAGATACGCAGTATTTT. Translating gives CSVEDFPPGSGKRTDTQYF.

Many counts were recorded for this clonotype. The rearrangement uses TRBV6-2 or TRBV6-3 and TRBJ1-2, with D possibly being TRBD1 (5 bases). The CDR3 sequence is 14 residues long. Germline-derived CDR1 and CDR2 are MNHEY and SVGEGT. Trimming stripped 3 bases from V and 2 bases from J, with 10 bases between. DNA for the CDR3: TGTGCCAGCAGTTATACGGGACTAAACTATGGCTACACCTTC. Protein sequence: CASSYTGLNYGYTF.

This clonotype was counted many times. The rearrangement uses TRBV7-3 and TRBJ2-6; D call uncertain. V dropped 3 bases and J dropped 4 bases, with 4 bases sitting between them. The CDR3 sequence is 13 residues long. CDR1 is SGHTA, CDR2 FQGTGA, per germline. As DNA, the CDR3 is TGTGCCAGCAGCTTTACAGGGGCCAACGTCCTGACTTTC. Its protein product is CASSFTGANVLTF.

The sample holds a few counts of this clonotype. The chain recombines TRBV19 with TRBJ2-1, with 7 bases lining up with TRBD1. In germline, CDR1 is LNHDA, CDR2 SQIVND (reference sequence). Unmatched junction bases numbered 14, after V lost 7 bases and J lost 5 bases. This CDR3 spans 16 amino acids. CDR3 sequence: CASKGDNRGRNNEQFF. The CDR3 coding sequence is TGTGCCAGTAAAGGTGATAACAGGGGCCGAAACAATGAGCAGTTCTTC.

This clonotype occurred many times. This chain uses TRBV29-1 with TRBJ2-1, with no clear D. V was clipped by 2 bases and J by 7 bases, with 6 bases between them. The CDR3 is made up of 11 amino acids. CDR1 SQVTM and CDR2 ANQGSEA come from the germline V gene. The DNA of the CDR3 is TGCAGCGTTGAATCCCTAAATGAGCAGTTCTTC. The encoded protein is CSVESLNEQFF.

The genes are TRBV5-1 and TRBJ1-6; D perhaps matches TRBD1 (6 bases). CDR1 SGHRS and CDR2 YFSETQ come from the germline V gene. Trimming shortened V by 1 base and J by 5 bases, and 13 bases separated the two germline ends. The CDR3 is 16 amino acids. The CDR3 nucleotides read TGCGCCAGCAGCTTGTATCGGACAGAAAATAATTCACCCCTCCACTTT. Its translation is CASSLYRTENNSPLHF. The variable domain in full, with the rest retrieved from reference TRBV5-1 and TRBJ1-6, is KAGVTQTPRYLIKTRGQQVTLSCSPISGHRSVSWYQQTPGQGLQFLFEYFSETQRNKGNFPGRFSGRQFSNSRSEMNVSTLELGDSALYLCASSLYRTENNSPLHFGNGTRLTVT.

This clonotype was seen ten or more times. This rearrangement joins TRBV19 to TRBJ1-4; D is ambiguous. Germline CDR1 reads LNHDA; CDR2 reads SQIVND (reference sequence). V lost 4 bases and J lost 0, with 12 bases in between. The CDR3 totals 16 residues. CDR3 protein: CASSSTFRATNEKLFF. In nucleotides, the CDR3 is TGTGCCAGTAGTAGCACCTTCCGGGCAACTAATGAAAAACTGTTTTTT. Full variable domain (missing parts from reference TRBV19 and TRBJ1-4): DGGITQSPKYLFRKEGQNVTLSCEQNLNHDAMYWYRQDPGQGLRLIYYSQIVNDFQKGDIAEGYSVSREKKESFPLTVTSAQKNPTAFYLCASSSTFRATNEKLFFGSGTQLSVL.

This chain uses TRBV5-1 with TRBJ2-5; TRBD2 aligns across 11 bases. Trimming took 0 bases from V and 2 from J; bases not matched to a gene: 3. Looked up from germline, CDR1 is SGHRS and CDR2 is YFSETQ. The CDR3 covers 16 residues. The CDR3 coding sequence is TGCGCCAGCAGCTTGGCCGGGACTAGCGGACAAGAGACCCAGTACTTC. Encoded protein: CASSLAGTSGQETQYF.

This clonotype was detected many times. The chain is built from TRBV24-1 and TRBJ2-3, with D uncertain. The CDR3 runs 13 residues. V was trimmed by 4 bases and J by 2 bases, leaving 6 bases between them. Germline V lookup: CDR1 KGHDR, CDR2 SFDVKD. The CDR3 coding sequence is TGTGCCACCAGTGAAACAGCCACAGATACGCAGTATTTT. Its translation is CATSETATDTQYF.